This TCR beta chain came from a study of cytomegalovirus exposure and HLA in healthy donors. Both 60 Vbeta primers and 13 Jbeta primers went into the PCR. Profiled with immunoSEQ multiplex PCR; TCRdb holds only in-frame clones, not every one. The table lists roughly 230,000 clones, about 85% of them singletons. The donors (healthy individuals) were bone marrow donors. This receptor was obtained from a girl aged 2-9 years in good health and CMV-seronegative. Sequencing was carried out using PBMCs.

CDR3 in DNA: TGCGCCAGCAGCTTGGAAGGGGGGGGTCTTGGAAACACCATATATTTT. This encodes CASSLEGGGLGNTIYF. The rearrangement uses TRBV5-1 and TRBJ1-3; a weak D match, TRBD1 (6 bases). The V gene lost 0 bases and the J gene lost 3 bases, with 13 bases spanning the gap. The V gene's germline CDR1 is SGHRS and CDR2 YFSETQ. The CDR3 consists of 16 residues.